One sample yielded the 7 T cell receptor beta chains listed below, sequenced in a study of T cell repertoires in cytomegalovirus infection. TCRdb analysed the reads with MiXCR anew, one entry per CDR3 protein. This sample carries about 570,000 distinct CDR3 sequences, 40% of them seen once, and the ten largest clones take 48%. Antigen specificity for these receptors is unknown. The specimen was cultured PBMCs, collected from culture after CMV antigen stimulation. These receptors were collected from a human donor in good health (CMV status not recorded). Some clones in this sample may be carry-over from other donors' samples.

The gene calls are TRBV7-2 and TRBJ2-2; perhaps TRBD1 as D (6 bases). The V and J ends lost 1 base and 5 bases respectively, with 14 bases between them. Germline loops: CDR1 SGHTA, CDR2 FQGNSA. There are 16 residues in the CDR3. The chain's CDR3 is CASSLGSRGWTGELFF. DNA of the CDR3: TGTGCCAGCAGCTTAGGGAGCAGGGGATGGACCGGGGAGCTGTTTTTT.

The J gene is TRBJ2-5, the V gene TRBV7-2, with D perhaps matching TRBD2 (5 bases). Trimming removed 5 bases from V and 2 bases from J, with 15 bases in between. Looked up from germline, CDR1 is SGHTA and CDR2 is FQGNSA. The CDR3 is 15 residues long. Here the CDR3 reads CASSLSRGQQETQYF. The DNA of the CDR3 is TGTGCCAGCAGCCTTTCCCGGGGTCAGCAAGAGACCCAGTACTTC.

The gene calls are TRBV5-1 and TRBJ2-3; 10 nucleotides agree with TRBD2. Trimming removed 4 bases from V and 2 bases from J; junction bases left unmatched: 4. The CDR3 is 15 amino acids. Per the germline V gene, CDR1 is SGHRS and CDR2 is YFSETQ. The CDR3 sequence: CASSTSGAVTDTQYF. Written as DNA, the CDR3 is TGCGCCAGCAGCACTAGCGGGGCCGTCACAGATACGCAGTATTTT. Supplemented by reference TRBV5-1 and TRBJ2-3, the full variable domain reads KAGVTQTPRYLIKTRGQQVTLSCSPISGHRSVSWYQQTPGQGLQFLFEYFSETQRNKGNFPGRFSGRQFSNSRSEMNVSTLELGDSALYLCASSTSGAVTDTQYFGPGTRLTVL.

J is TRBJ1-1 and V is TRBV6-2 or TRBV6-3; TRBD1 is a possible D gene (5 bases). Germline V lookup: CDR1 MNHEY, CDR2 SVGEGT. This CDR3 spans 14 amino acids. The V gene lost 4 bases and the J gene lost 4 bases, with 13 bases spanning the gap. The CDR3 loop reads CASSSWGAGTEAFF. The DNA for the CDR3 is TGTGCCAGCAGTTCTTGGGGCGCGGGCACTGAAGCTTTCTTT.

The chain employs TRBV7-2 and TRBJ2-3; 9 bases are shared with TRBD2. The V segment lost 2 bases and the J segment 5 bases; nucleotides outside the gene matches: 8. The CDR3 contains 16 residues. Germline V lookup: CDR1 SGHTA, CDR2 FQGNSA. The CDR3 loop is CASSLLRGGRGDTQYF. CDR3 coding DNA: TGTGCCAGCAGCTTATTGCGGGGGGGCCGCGGAGATACGCAGTATTTT.

This clonotype was counted only a few times. The chain carries TRBV7-2 and TRBJ2-1; no clear D gene. The CDR3 spans 13 residues. Looked up from germline, CDR1 is SGHTA and CDR2 is FQGNSA. Trimming stripped 4 bases from V and 9 bases from J, with 13 bases between. In DNA, the CDR3 is TGTGCCAGCAGCTCCCTTAGGGTTGGTGAGCAGTTCTTC. Translating it yields CASSSLRVGEQFF.

This clonotype was counted a few times. The chain couples TRBV7-2 to TRBJ2-5; 13 bases map to TRBD2. Trimming cost V 0 bases and J 7 bases; bases outside gene matches: 11. CDR1 is SGHTA, CDR2 FQGNSA, per germline. The CDR3 has 18 amino acids. Written as DNA, the CDR3 is TGTGCCAGCAGCTTAGCGCGGGGACTAGCGGGGTCCGGGTGGACCCAGTACTTC. This gives the protein CASSLARGLAGSGWTQYF.